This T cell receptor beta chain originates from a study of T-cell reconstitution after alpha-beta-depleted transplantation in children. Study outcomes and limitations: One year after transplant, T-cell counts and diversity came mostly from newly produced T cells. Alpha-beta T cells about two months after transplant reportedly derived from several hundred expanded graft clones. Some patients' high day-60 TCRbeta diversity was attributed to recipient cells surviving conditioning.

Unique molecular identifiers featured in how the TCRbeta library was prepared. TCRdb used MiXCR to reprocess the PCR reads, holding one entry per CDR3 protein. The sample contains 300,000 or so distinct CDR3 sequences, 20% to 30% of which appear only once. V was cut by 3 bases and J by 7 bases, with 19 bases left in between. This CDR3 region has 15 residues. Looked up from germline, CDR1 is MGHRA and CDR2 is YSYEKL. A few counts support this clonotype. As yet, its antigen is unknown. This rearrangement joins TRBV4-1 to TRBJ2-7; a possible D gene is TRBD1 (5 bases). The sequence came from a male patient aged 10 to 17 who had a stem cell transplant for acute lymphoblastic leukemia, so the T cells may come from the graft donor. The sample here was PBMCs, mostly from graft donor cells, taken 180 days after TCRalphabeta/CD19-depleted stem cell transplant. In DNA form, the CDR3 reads TGCGCCAGCAGCCAGCCATCACGACAGCTCGGGGAGCAGTACTTC. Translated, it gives CASSQPSRQLGEQYF.